Below are 23 T cell receptor beta chains sequenced from a single sample in a study of T cells in Graves' hyperthyroidism and ophthalmopathy. Using RNA transcripts as the source, TCR beta CDR3 regions were amplified. During a first-round RT-PCR of the TCR CDR3, the HTBI primer set was used. TCRdb ran MiXCR on the multiplex PCR reads and lists one entry per CDR3 protein. The sample has under 350,000 distinct CDR3 sequences; about 21% are singletons. Sequencing was carried out using blood. The receptors were sampled from a woman aged 45-65 years with Graves' hyperthyroidism.

This clonotype was observed many times. The genes are TRBV6-1 and TRBJ2-2, with 7 bases identical to TRBD2. Trimming cost V 7 bases and J 4 bases; bases outside gene matches: 6. CDR1 and CDR2 from the germline V gene are MNHNS and SASEGT. The CDR3 runs to 14 residues. This CDR3 reads CASILRESTGELFF. The CDR3 coding sequence is TGTGCCAGCATTCTGCGGGAGAGCACCGGGGAGCTGTTTTTT.

The chain couples TRBV11-2 to TRBJ2-3; no clear D gene. This CDR3 region has 15 residues. Trimming removed 5 bases from V and 0 bases from J, with 12 bases in between. Germline V gene lookup returns CDR1 SGHAT and CDR2 FQNNGV. Written as DNA, the CDR3 is TGTGCCAGCAGCCATCGGAGAACTAGCACAGATACGCAGTATTTT. Translation gives CASSHRRTSTDTQYF.

This clonotype was counted between two and nine times. The V call is TRBV5-5, the J call TRBJ1-6, with TRBD1 as a possible D gene (6 bases). V lost 3 bases and J lost 9, with 16 bases in between. Germline CDR1 SGHKS, CDR2 YYEKEE (reference sequence). The CDR3 contains 15 residues. The CDR3 DNA reads TGTGCCAGCAGCTGGACCGGGACAAAAGCTTCACCCCTCCACTTT. Protein product: CASSWTGTKASPLHF.

The table lists this clonotype with many counts. This chain uses TRBV12-3 or TRBV12-4 with TRBJ1-2, with no clear D. Trimming took 3 bases from V and 8 from J, leaving 19 bases between them. The CDR3 is made up of 15 amino acids. CDR3 in amino acids: CASSFGRTSPWGYTF. The CDR3 nucleotides are TGTGCCAGCAGTTTCGGCCGAACCTCACCTTGGGGCTACACCTTC.

This clonotype was counted only a few times. This may stem from a read error, because a much larger clone lies one nucleotide away. The chain joins TRBV30 to TRBJ1-2; no definite D call. Germline assignment: CDR1 GTSNPN and CDR2 SVGIG (reference sequence). The CDR3 is 10 amino acids. The ends were cut back, 3 bases at V and 4 bases at J, with 3 bases in the middle. The CDR3 spells CAWRSYGYTF. CDR3 bases: TGTGCCTGGAGGAGCTATGGCTACACCTTC.

This chain links TRBV4-2 with TRBJ1-4, with unresolved D. Germline CDR1 LGHNA, CDR2 YNFKEQ. CDR3 size: 15 residues. Trimming stripped 2 bases from V and 0 bases from J, with 7 bases between. The CDR3 is CASSQRLATNEKLFF. For the CDR3, the DNA is TGTGCCAGCAGCCAACGACTTGCAACTAATGAAAAACTGTTTTTT.

The sample holds many counts of this clonotype. This chain joins TRBV27 and TRBJ2-7, with TRBD2 matching over 9 bases. CDR1 is MNHEY, CDR2 SMNVEV, per germline (reference sequence). The CDR3 contains 13 residues. Losses at the gene ends were 7 bases for V and 4 bases for J; bases not matched to a gene: 5. The chain's CDR3 is CASISGSTYEQYF. The CDR3 coding sequence is TGTGCCAGCATTAGCGGGAGCACGTACGAGCAGTACTTC.

This clonotype has only a few counts. V usage is TRBV5-6 and J usage is TRBJ2-5, with D maybe TRBD2 (6 bases). This CDR3 is built from 14 residues. Per the germline V gene, CDR1 is SGHDT and CDR2 is YYEEEE. The V and J ends lost 4 bases and 1 base respectively, with 11 bases between them. As DNA, the CDR3 is TGTGCCAGCAGCAGACCGGGACTCCAAGAGACCCAGTACTTC. Its protein is CASSRPGLQETQYF.

On this clonotype: Compared with germline, one end of the junction differs, possibly owing to a read error. V is TRBV25-1 and J is TRBJ2-2; 8 positions agree with TRBD1. This CDR3 region has 17 residues. Germline V gene sequence: CDR1 MGHDK, CDR2 SYGVNS. CDR3 residues: CASSESVRGRGTGELSF. DNA for the CDR3: TGTGCCAGCAGTGAATCGGTCAGGGGGCGCGGGACCGGGGAGCTGTCTTTT.

This clonotype was detected only a few times. The chain is built from TRBV20-1 and TRBJ1-4; D not certain. In germline, CDR1 is DFQATT, CDR2 SNEGSKA (reference sequence). V gave up 3 bases and J gave up 4 bases, with 3 bases separating them. CDR3 size: 11 residues. The DNA for the CDR3 is TGCAGTGCTAGGAATAATGAAAAACTGTTTTTT. This encodes CSARNNEKLFF.

In this sample, this clonotype turned up a few times. Mismatch with germline at one junction end may stem from a read error. The rearrangement uses TRBV11-2 and TRBJ2-1, with D possibly matching TRBD2 (6 bases). The CDR3 has 15 residues. The germline V gene has CDR1 SGHAT and CDR2 FQNNGV. The CDR3: CAGSSGLSPYNEQFF. CDR3 in DNA: TGTGCCGGCAGCTCGGGACTTTCCCCCTACAATGAGCAGTTCTTC.

This clonotype appeared many times. CDR3 loop: CSAVSMGKGSGANVLTF. The CDR3 coding sequence is TGCAGTGCTGTTTCTATGGGCAAGGGCTCTGGGGCCAACGTCCTGACTTTC. The gene calls are TRBV20-1 and TRBJ2-6; D is uncertain. V dropped 5 bases and J dropped 0 bases, with 17 bases sitting between them. This CDR3 region has 17 residues. Germline V lookup: CDR1 DFQATT, CDR2 SNEGSKA (reference sequence).

The table lists this clonotype with many counts. V and J are TRBV3-1 and TRBJ2-2; tentatively, D is TRBD1 (5 bases). This CDR3 spans 14 amino acids. The germline gives CDR1 LGHDT, CDR2 YNNKEL (reference sequence). V gave up 4 bases and J gave up 4 bases, with 10 bases separating them. The CDR3 DNA follows: TGTGCCAGCAGCCGCCGACAGACCACCGGGGAGCTGTTTTTT. Residues: CASSRRQTTGELFF.

Worth noting for this clonotype: A much larger clone differs from this one at a single base, so this may be a read error. This chain connects TRBV20-1 to TRBJ2-3; D possibly corresponds to TRBD2 (7 bases). In germline, CDR1 is DFQATT, CDR2 SNEGSKA (reference sequence). The CDR3 sequence is 12 residues long. The CDR3 DNA is TGCAGAGTAGGGGGGGGCACAGATACGCAGTATTTT. Translating it yields CRVGGGTDTQYF.

The sample holds many counts of this clonotype. As DNA, the CDR3 is TGCAGTGCTACTAATCCCCTTAGCAATCAGCCCCAGCATTTT. Amino acid sequence: CSATNPLSNQPQHF. V usage is TRBV20-1 and J usage is TRBJ1-5; D gene unclear. V lost 4 bases and J lost 0, with 10 bases in between. Germline V gene data show CDR1 as DFQATT and CDR2 as SNEGSKA (reference sequence). The CDR3 is 14 residues long.

This clonotype has a count of ten or more. The chain recombines TRBV30 with TRBJ2-5; TRBD1 agrees at 7 bases. The CDR3 consists of 14 residues. V lost 2 bases to trimming and J lost 6 bases; unmatched junction nucleotides: 9. The V gene's germline CDR1 is GTSNPN and CDR2 SVGIG (reference sequence). CDR3: CAWSSTGNSKTQYF. The CDR3 coding sequence is TGTGCCTGGAGTTCGACAGGGAATTCGAAGACCCAGTACTTC.

In its sample, this clonotype was seen many times. V gene TRBV20-1 combines with J gene TRBJ1-1, with D perhaps TRBD1 (5 bases). This CDR3 spans 12 amino acids. Trimming shortened V by 6 bases and J by 3 bases, and 11 bases separated the two germline ends. The germline V gene encodes CDR1 DFQATT and CDR2 SNEGSKA (reference sequence). The chain's CDR3 is CSAPGPHTEAFF. CDR3 coding DNA: TGCAGTGCCCCGGGGCCTCACACTGAAGCTTTCTTT.

This clonotype has a count of ten or more. The chain is built from TRBV30 and TRBJ2-1, with 8 bases fitting TRBD2. Trimming at V came to 4 bases and at J to 5 bases, leaving 4 bases not matched to a gene. Germline V lookup: CDR1 GTSNPN, CDR2 SVGIG (reference sequence). This CDR3 is built from 13 residues. DNA for the CDR3: TGTGCCTGGAACCCAGCGGGGGACAATGAGCAGTTCTTC. It translates to CAWNPAGDNEQFF. Full variable domain (rest looked up from reference TRBV30 and TRBJ2-1): SQTIHQWPATLVQPVGSPLSLECTVEGTSNPNLYWYRQAAGRGLQLLFYSVGIGQISSEVPQNLSASRPQDRQFILSSKKLLLSDSGFYLCAWNPAGDNEQFFGPGTRLTVL.

This clonotype was detected ten times or more. The chain is built from TRBV2 and TRBJ2-3; 9 positions match TRBD2. The CDR3 sequence is 17 residues long. Trimming at V came to 5 bases and at J to 4 bases, leaving 13 bases not matched to a gene. Germline V lookup: CDR1 SNHLY, CDR2 FYNNEI. This CDR3 reads CASSPLAGSIISDTQYF. The CDR3 DNA sequence: TGTGCCAGCAGTCCCCTAGCGGGGTCAATTATTTCAGATACGCAGTATTTT.

The sample holds many counts of this clonotype. The genes are TRBV6-1 and TRBJ1-2; TRBD1 might be the D (6 bases). Germline CDR1 is MNHNS and CDR2 is SASEGT. The CDR3 is 13 amino acids. The V gene lost 10 bases and the J gene lost 1 base, with 13 bases spanning the gap. DNA for the CDR3: TGTGCCACCGAGGGACAAATTAACTATGGCTACACCTTC. Translated: CATEGQINYGYTF.

As regards this clonotype: A clone one base away is much larger, so this may be a read error. The CDR3 loop is CAGSLKAGGGYEQFF. The CDR3 DNA reads as TGTGCCGGCAGCCTAAAAGCGGGAGGTGGGTATGAGCAGTTCTTC. The chain couples TRBV7-9 to TRBJ2-1; 9 bases line up with TRBD2. The CDR3 runs 15 residues. Per the germline V gene, CDR1 is SEHNR and CDR2 is FQNEAQ (reference sequence).

V is TRBV28 and J is TRBJ2-7; TRBD1 is a possible D gene (6 bases). V lost 6 bases, J lost 3 bases, and 12 bases lay in between. In germline, CDR1 is MDHEN, CDR2 SYDVKM. The CDR3 loop spans 13 amino acids. CDR3 sequence (DNA): TGTGCCAGCAGCATGGGGGCACTCTACGAGCAGTACTTC. This gives the protein CASSMGALYEQYF.

The rearrangement links TRBV18 to TRBJ2-6; tentative D call: TRBD1 (5 bases). Between the trimmed V and J ends, which lost 6 bases and 1 base, there was a span of 19 bases. The germline V gene encodes CDR1 KGHSH and CDR2 LQKENI. This CDR3 contains 18 residues. Here the CDR3 DNA reads TGTGCCAGCTCCCCAAGCAGGGTTCGGACGTCTGGGGCCAACGTCCTGACTTTC. Translation: CASSPSRVRTSGANVLTF.